Listed below are T cell receptor beta chains from one sample, sequenced in a study of T-cell reconstitution after alpha-beta-depleted transplantation in children. TCRdb called the PCR reads again in MiXCR, with one record for every CDR3 protein. Here the sample spans 500,000 to 600,000 distinct CDR3 sequences, about 31% being singletons. Sequenced here: PBMCs from the stem cell graft donor, sampled from the stem cell graft. All receptors derive from a human donor who donated a stem cell graft to a child with aplastic anemia. The CDR3 runs from the conserved cysteine through the conserved F or W. The order of the fields is D gene, clone size, J gene, V gene, CDR3 protein, CDR3 DNA. D genes are given only for firm matches. Only some rows state a clone size, as once, few, many or a class for expanded clones.

-	-	TRBJ1-3	TRBV4-3	CASSQGDWDTIYF	TGCGCCAGCAGCCAAGGGGACTGGGACACCATATATTTT
-	-	TRBJ2-3	TRBV3-1	CASSQDWFGTDTQYF	TGTGCCAGCAGCCAAGATTGGTTCGGAACAGATACGCAGTATTTT
-	-	TRBJ2-3	TRBV5-1	CASSSSFRGDTQYF	TGCGCCAGCAGCTCGTCCTTCAGGGGAGATACGCAGTATTTT
TRBD1	-	TRBJ1-6	TRBV7-9	CASSSTGGEDSPLHF	TGTGCCAGCAGCTCGACAGGGGGTGAGGATTCACCCCTCCACTTT
TRBD2	many	TRBJ2-1	TRBV10-3	CAIMGTSSSNEQFF	TGTGCCATCATGGGGACTAGCAGTAGCAATGAGCAGTTCTTC
TRBD1	-	TRBJ1-1	TRBV12-3/TRBV12-4	CASSLSTGTGMSGAFF	TGTGCCAGCAGTTTAAGCACCGGGACAGGGATGAGCGGAGCTTTCTTT
TRBD1	-	TRBJ1-2	TRBV7-2	CASSLAPGTVINTF	TGTGCCAGCAGCTTAGCCCCCGGGACAGTCATCAACACCTTC
-	few	TRBJ2-2	TRBV30	CAVTGLTNTGELFF	TGTGCTGTAACTGGCCTCACGAACACCGGGGAGCTGTTTTTT
TRBD1	-	TRBJ2-7	TRBV12-3/TRBV12-4	CASSTGTGPYEQYF	TGTGCCAGCAGCACCGGGACAGGCCCCTACGAGCAGTACTTC
-	-	TRBJ2-2	TRBV7-2	CASSPGFPGELFF	TGTGCCAGCAGTCCAGGGTTTCCCGGGGAGCTGTTTTTT
-	-	TRBJ2-2	TRBV29-1	CSVVDFKNTGELFF	TGCAGCGTTGTGGACTTCAAAAACACCGGGGAGCTGTTTTTT
-	-	TRBJ2-1	TRBV29-1	CSVKRMDEQFF	TGCAGCGTCAAGAGAATGGATGAGCAGTTCTTC
-	few	TRBJ2-2	TRBV10-3	CAHAAANTGELFF	TGTGCCCACGCGGCCGCGAACACCGGGGAGCTGTTTTTT
-	-	TRBJ2-2	TRBV9	CASRPGQHTGELFF	TGTGCCAGCAGACCGGGACAACACACCGGGGAGCTGTTTTTT
-	few	TRBJ2-7	TRBV11-2	CASSVGGGVGEQYF	TGTGCCAGCAGCGTCGGTGGGGGTGTGGGGGAGCAGTACTTC
-	-	TRBJ1-1	TRBV5-1	CASSREGVRYTEAFF	TGCGCCAGCAGCCGGGAGGGCGTTAGGTACACTGAAGCTTTCTTT
-	-	TRBJ2-3	TRBV11-2	CASSLVGPGDTQYF	TGTGCCAGCAGCTTAGTAGGGCCGGGAGATACGCAGTATTTT
TRBD2	-	TRBJ2-1	TRBV20-1	CSARTSGRVPYNEQFF	TGCAGTGCCCGGACTAGCGGGAGAGTCCCCTACAATGAGCAGTTCTTC
TRBD1	-	TRBJ2-4	TRBV25-1	CASSEKRQGANIQYF	TGTGCCAGCAGTGAAAAAAGACAGGGGGCCAACATTCAGTACTTC
-	-	TRBJ2-5	TRBV28	CASSRTERKETQYF	TGTGCCAGCAGTCGAACGGAGCGGAAAGAGACCCAGTACTTC
-	-	TRBJ2-2	TRBV7-2	CASSLNQGNTGELFF	TGTGCCAGCAGCTTAAATCAGGGCAACACCGGGGAGCTGTTTTTT
-	-	TRBJ2-1	TRBV12-3/TRBV12-4	CASSLGQGVDEQFF	TGTGCCAGCAGTTTGGGCCAAGGAGTGGATGAGCAGTTCTTC
-	-	TRBJ2-3	TRBV7-2	CASSFYRQGSTQYF	TGTGCCAGCAGCTTTTATAGGCAGGGAAGCACGCAGTATTTT
TRBD2	-	TRBJ2-3	TRBV5-1	CASSTVGLADTDTQYF	TGCGCCAGCAGCACGGTCGGACTAGCGGACACAGATACGCAGTATTTT
-	few	TRBJ2-5	TRBV5-1	CASSFRQDQQETQYF	TGCGCCAGCAGCTTCCGACAGGACCAACAAGAGACCCAGTACTTC
-	few	TRBJ1-5	TRBV28	CASSPEGAYQPQHF	TGTGCCAGCAGCCCAGAAGGGGCCTATCAGCCCCAGCATTTT
-	few	TRBJ2-7	TRBV7-9	CASRQLDSYEQYF	TGTGCCAGCAGACAATTGGACAGCTACGAGCAGTACTTC
-	few	TRBJ1-4	TRBV7-2	CASSPAFTDEKLFF	TGTGCCAGCAGCCCCGCCTTCACAGATGAAAAACTGTTTTTT
-	few	TRBJ1-5	TRBV20-1	CSASRGNQPQHF	TGCAGTGCTAGTCGGGGGAATCAGCCCCAGCATTTT
TRBD2	-	TRBJ2-3	TRBV24-1	CATEAGGLPDTQYF	TGTGCCACCGAGGCGGGAGGGCTCCCAGATACGCAGTATTTT
TRBD1	few	TRBJ1-2	TRBV12-3/TRBV12-4	CASTPGQSYGYTF	TGTGCCAGCACCCCGGGACAGTCCTATGGCTACACCTTC
-	few	TRBJ1-4	TRBV10-2	CASSESKGTNEKLFF	TGCGCCAGCAGTGAGTCTAAGGGAACTAATGAAAAACTGTTTTTT
-	-	TRBJ1-2	TRBV12-3/TRBV12-4	CASSEGQGRGYTF	TGTGCCAGCAGCGAGGGGCAGGGTCGGGGCTACACCTTC
-	many	TRBJ1-2	TRBV20-1	CSTIQGLYGYTF	TGCAGTACGATACAGGGTCTCTATGGCTACACCTTC
-	few	TRBJ2-1	TRBV6-2/TRBV6-3	CASWGKEQFF	TGTGCCAGCTGGGGAAAAGAGCAGTTCTTC
-	-	TRBJ1-1	TRBV6-1	CASSAGLLGGTEAFF	TGTGCCAGCAGCGCGGGCCTTCTAGGAGGTACTGAAGCTTTCTTT
-	-	TRBJ2-2	TRBV5-1	CASSLVVSNTGELFF	TGCGCCAGCAGCTTGGTAGTGTCGAACACCGGGGAGCTGTTTTTT
-	-	TRBJ1-2	TRBV4-3	CASSQELSNYGYTF	TGCGCCAGCAGCCAAGAGTTATCTAACTATGGCTACACCTTC
-	-	TRBJ1-2	TRBV20-1	CSARDPANYGYTF	TGCAGTGCTAGAGACCCCGCTAACTATGGCTACACCTTC
TRBD1	-	TRBJ1-3	TRBV20-1	CSARVGGGGNTIYF	TGCAGTGCTAGAGTAGGGGGCGGTGGAAACACCATATATTTT
-	-	TRBJ2-7	TRBV28	CASSLIPAISYEQYF	TGTGCCAGCAGTTTAATTCCCGCTATTTCCTACGAGCAGTACTTC
-	-	TRBJ2-5	TRBV12-5	CASGLVLGETQYF	TGTGCTAGTGGTTTGGTACTTGGAGAGACCCAGTACTTC
-	few	TRBJ2-2	TRBV20-1	CSARSTAGELFF	TGCAGTGCCAGATCGACGGCCGGGGAGCTGTTTTTT
-	-	TRBJ1-1	TRBV25-1	CASRFSWGSTEAFF	TGTGCCAGCAGGTTCTCCTGGGGGAGCACTGAAGCTTTCTTT
TRBD1	few	TRBJ1-6	TRBV6-1	CASTNRGSSYNSPLHF	TGTGCCAGCACCAACAGGGGCAGCTCCTATAATTCACCCCTCCACTTT
-	few	TRBJ2-1	TRBV18	CASSPDQPPEQFF	TGTGCCAGCTCTCCGGACCAGCCTCCTGAGCAGTTCTTC
TRBD2	-	TRBJ2-1	TRBV20-1	CSASGLAGTYEQFF	TGCAGTGCTAGCGGCCTAGCGGGAACATACGAGCAGTTCTTC
-	-	TRBJ2-1	TRBV7-2	CASSLFLVREQFF	TGTGCCAGCAGCTTATTCCTAGTTCGTGAGCAGTTCTTC
-	-	TRBJ2-3	TRBV7-2	CASSLMGARSTDTQYF	TGTGCCAGCAGCTTAATGGGGGCGCGCTCCACAGATACGCAGTATTTT